This T cell receptor (beta chain) stems from a study of patients and donors after allogeneic stem cell transplantation. Each CDR3 protein is one row after TCRdb ran MiXCR on the RT-PCR reads. In the table there are under 200,000 distinct CDR3 sequences, about 32% of which are singletons. This TCR was recovered from a human donor who was either an allogeneic HSCT recipient or a stem cell or donor lymphocyte infusion donor (not recorded which). It is not recorded whose cells these are; they may come from a transplant donor. The specimen sequenced was blood, either unsorted or a sorted T cell fraction (not recorded which).

CDR3 sequence reads: CASSPPSTEGFETQYF. The CDR3, as DNA: TGTGCCAGCTCACCACCCTCAACTGAGGGCTTTGAGACCCAGTACTTC. This sequence joins TRBV18 and TRBJ2-5; possible D gene TRBD2, 5 bases. The V gene's germline CDR1 is KGHSH and CDR2 LQKENI. V lost 0 bases, J lost 5 bases, and 16 bases lay in between. The CDR3 contains 16 residues. Looking up the rest from reference TRBV18 and TRBJ2-5 gives the full variable domain: NAGVMQNPRHLVRRRGQEARLRCSPMKGHSHVYWYRQLPEEGLKFMVYLQKENIIDESGMPKERFSAEFPKEGPSILRIQQVVRGDSAAYFCASSPPSTEGFETQYFGPGTRLLVL.